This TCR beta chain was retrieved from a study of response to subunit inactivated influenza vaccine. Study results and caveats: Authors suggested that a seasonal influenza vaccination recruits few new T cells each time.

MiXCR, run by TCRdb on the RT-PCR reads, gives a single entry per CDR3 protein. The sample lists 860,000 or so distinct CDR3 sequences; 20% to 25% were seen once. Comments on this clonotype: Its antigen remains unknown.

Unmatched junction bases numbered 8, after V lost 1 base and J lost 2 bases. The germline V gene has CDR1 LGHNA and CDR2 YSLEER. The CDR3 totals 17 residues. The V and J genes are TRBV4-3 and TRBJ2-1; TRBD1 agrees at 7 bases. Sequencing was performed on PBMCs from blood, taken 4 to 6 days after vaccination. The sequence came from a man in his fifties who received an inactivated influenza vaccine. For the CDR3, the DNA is TGCGCCAGCAGCCAAGTTTTTCGCCAGGGGGCCTACAATGAGCAGTTCTTC. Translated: CASSQVFRQGAYNEQFF.